These 27 T cell receptor beta chains originate from one sample sequenced in a study of regulatory T cells in long-lasting Graves disease. Described time point: persistent/refractory GD, antithyroid drugs over 5 years with positive TRAb. Isolated PBMC RNA provided the starting material for the TCR library. Through Arm-PCR of CDR3 regions and iRepertoire HTBI primers, TCR beta libraries were built. MiXCR was run by TCRdb on the multiplex PCR reads, yielding one entry per CDR3 protein. Of about 430,000 distinct CDR3 sequences in the sample, 20% to 25% were seen once. The material was peripheral blood mononuclear cells (PBMCs), obtained when the disease was refractory, from a patient treated with antithyroid drugs. The receptors derive from a female donor with Graves disease.

About this clonotype: A junction end diverges from the germline sequence, so it may reflect a read error. The chain recombines TRBV29-1 with TRBJ2-7, with a possible D match to TRBD1 (5 bases). The CDR3 extends over 12 amino acids. The V gene's germline CDR1 is SQVTM and CDR2 ANQGSEA. Here the CDR3 DNA reads TGCAGCGTCGAAGAAAATCCAGGGGAGCAGTACTTC. Translating it yields CSVEENPGEQYF.

This clonotype was seen a handful of times. The V call is TRBV28, the J call TRBJ2-3, with 7 bases fitting TRBD1. V lost 5 bases, J lost 3 bases, and 11 bases stayed unmatched. The germline V gene has CDR1 MDHEN and CDR2 SYDVKM. The CDR3 runs to 16 residues. This CDR3 is CASSTVGRGTTDTQYF. The CDR3 nucleotides read TGTGCCAGCAGTACCGTGGGCAGGGGGACAACAGATACGCAGTATTTT.

Of note for this clonotype: This could be a read error, since a much larger clone is one nucleotide away. The CDR3 ends on some other residue instead of the conserved phenylalanine or tryptophan, so this is likely a read error. The V and J genes are TRBV6-1 and TRBJ2-7; 8 nucleotides align to TRBD1. CDR1 is MNHNS, CDR2 SASEGT, per germline. The CDR3 covers 13 residues. The trim removed 7 bases at V and 5 bases at J, leaving 7 bases unmatched. The CDR3 DNA follows: TGTGCCAGCACTAGACAGGGGAGCAACGAGCAGTACCTC. It codes for CASTRQGSNEQYL.

This clonotype has only a few counts. The CDR3: CSAYRGEQYF. CDR3 coding DNA: TGCAGTGCGTACCGGGGCGAGCAGTACTTC. The chain uses TRBV20-1 and TRBJ2-7, with D perhaps matching TRBD2 (5 bases). The V gene's germline CDR1 is DFQATT and CDR2 SNEGSKA (reference sequence). This CDR3 has 10 residues. V was cut by 6 bases and J by 6 bases, with 9 bases left in between.

This clonotype has a count of ten or more. V gene TRBV28 combines with J gene TRBJ2-5; tentative D call: TRBD1 (6 bases). V was shortened by 5 bases and J by 2 bases, with 12 bases between the two germline ends. The CDR3 is 14 residues long. CDR1 is MDHEN and CDR2 is SYDVKM in the germline V gene. This chain's CDR3 is CASSAWGPQETQYF. The CDR3 DNA reads as TGTGCCAGCAGTGCTTGGGGGCCGCAAGAGACCCAGTACTTC.

The rearrangement links TRBV30 to TRBJ2-5; 7 nucleotides align to TRBD2. V shed 0 bases, J shed 7 bases, and the junction held 17 bases outside the gene matches. CDR3 length: 17 amino acids. Germline-derived CDR1 and CDR2 are GTSNPN and SVGIG (reference sequence). The CDR3 protein is CAWSVVGTGGARGTQYF. The CDR3 nucleotides are TGTGCCTGGAGTGTAGTTGGAACGGGAGGCGCCAGAGGGACCCAGTACTTC.

A few counts support this clonotype. This may come from a read error, since a much larger clone is one base off. The chain is built from TRBV7-2 and TRBJ2-7; 10 bases line up with TRBD1. CDR3 length: 16 amino acids. Germline V CDR1 and CDR2: SGHTA, FQGNSA. Trimming took 1 base from V and 7 from J; bases not matched to a gene: 10. CDR3 coding DNA: TGTGCCAGCAGCTTAGGCCCCGGGACAGGGGTACGGGAGCAGTACTTC. This gives the protein CASSLGPGTGVREQYF. Full variable domain (remainder filled in from reference TRBV7-2 and TRBJ2-7): GAGVSQSPSNKVTEKGKDVELRCDPISGHTALYWYRQSLGQGLEFLIYFQGNSAPDKSGLPSDRFSAERTGGSVSTLTIQRTQQEDSAVYLCASSLGPGTGVREQYFGPGTRLTVT.

J is TRBJ2-7 and V is TRBV5-1; D may match TRBD1 or TRBD2 (6 bases each). The CDR3 has 15 amino acids. Per the germline V gene, CDR1 is SGHRS and CDR2 is YFSETQ. V lost 0 bases, J lost 3 bases, and 13 bases lay in between. This CDR3 is CASSLGGTSDYEQYF. The CDR3 DNA reads as TGCGCCAGCAGCTTGGGCGGGACATCCGACTACGAGCAGTACTTC.

This clonotype was found many times. CDR3 residues: CASSLTGREQYF. The CDR3 DNA reads as TGTGCCAGCAGCTTGACAGGGCGCGAGCAGTACTTC. This chain connects TRBV7-6 to TRBJ2-7, with 7 positions matching TRBD1. V trimming: 3 bases; J trimming: 6 bases; junction bases outside the gene matches: 2. Germline V lookup: CDR1 SGHVS, CDR2 FNYEAQ. The CDR3 consists of 12 residues. Full variable domain (remainder filled in from reference TRBV7-6 and TRBJ2-7): GAGVSQSPRYKVTKRGQDVALRCDPISGHVSLYWYRQALGQGPEFLTYFNYEAQQDKSGLPNDRFSAERPEGSISTLTIQRTEQRDSAMYRCASSLTGREQYFGPGTRLTVT.

CDR3 nucleotides: TGTGCCAGCAGTGAGAGGGACGGCCTAACAGATACGCAGTATTTT. It translates to CASSERDGLTDTQYF. This chain links TRBV25-1 with TRBJ2-3, with D possibly being TRBD1 or TRBD2 (5 bases each). The CDR3 consists of 15 residues. Trimming stripped 3 bases from V and 3 bases from J, with 13 bases between. In germline, CDR1 is MGHDK, CDR2 SYGVNS.

This clonotype occurred a few times. The chain carries TRBV6-2 or TRBV6-3 and TRBJ1-2, with D tentatively TRBD1 (5 bases). Germline V gene data show CDR1 as MNHEY and CDR2 as SVGEGT. The CDR3 totals 12 residues. V lost 6 bases, J lost 8 bases, and 13 bases lay in between. The CDR3 spells CASRQVPEGYTF. DNA for the CDR3: TGTGCCAGCAGACAGGTCCCGGAGGGCTACACCTTC.

This clonotype was detected only a few times. The chain links TRBV5-6 to TRBJ1-1; D unresolved. V lost 1 base, J lost 4 bases, and 17 bases lay in between. CDR3 length equals 16 residues. Germline CDR1 reads SGHDT; CDR2 reads YYEEEE. This CDR3 reads CASSLTRWGGRTEAFF. The CDR3 DNA is TGTGCCAGCAGCTTGACCCGCTGGGGAGGTCGCACTGAAGCTTTCTTT.

This clonotype was counted at least ten times. The rearrangement links TRBV3-1 to TRBJ2-7, with 9 bases lining up with TRBD2. The CDR3 loop spans 16 amino acids. The V gene end was trimmed by 6 bases and the J gene end by 4 bases; junction bases not matched to a gene: 13. CDR1 is LGHDT and CDR2 is YNNKEL in the germline V gene (reference sequence). The CDR3 DNA is TGTGCCAGCAGTGCACAGGCGACTAGCGGACCTTACGAGCAGTACTTC. Its protein is CASSAQATSGPYEQYF.

This clonotype was counted between two and nine times. The V gene is TRBV12-3 or TRBV12-4, the J gene TRBJ1-1; TRBD1 matches at 11 bases. This CDR3 has 14 residues. Trimming cost V 5 bases and J 5 bases; bases outside gene matches: 4. DNA for the CDR3: TGTGCCAGCAGTACCGGGACAGGGGGTACTGAAGCTTTCTTT. Protein: CASSTGTGGTEAFF.

This clonotype appeared a few times. The J gene is TRBJ1-1, the V gene TRBV28; D not certain. The CDR3 runs 11 residues. Germline lookup yields CDR1 MDHEN and CDR2 SYDVKM. Trimming took 3 bases from V and 8 from J, leaving 7 bases between them. The CDR3 nucleotides read TGTGCCAGCAGTTTTAGGAGGGAAGCTTTCTTT. This encodes CASSFRREAFF.

This clonotype was seen repeatedly, ten times or more. V is TRBV3-1 and J is TRBJ2-5; D not certain. The CDR3 spans 13 residues. V lost 1 base, J lost 5 bases, and 8 bases lay in between. From germline, CDR1 is LGHDT and CDR2 YNNKEL (reference sequence). CDR3 protein: CASSQVRSETQYF. The CDR3 DNA follows: TGTGCCAGCAGCCAAGTGAGGTCCGAGACCCAGTACTTC.

In this sample, this clonotype turned up many times. This chain uses TRBV12-3 or TRBV12-4 with TRBJ1-2; a possible D gene is TRBD1 (5 bases). V was pared by 5 bases and J by 2 bases, with 15 bases between. The CDR3 has 15 residues. CDR3 in amino acids: CASSTAGGTNYGYTF. CDR3 bases: TGTGCCAGCAGTACCGCGGGCGGGACCAACTATGGCTACACCTTC.

In this sample, this clonotype turned up many times. The V and J genes are TRBV6-5 and TRBJ2-5, with D perhaps assigned TRBD1 or TRBD2 (5 bases each). Per germline, CDR1 MNHEY and CDR2 SVGAGI. V lost 0 bases to trimming and J lost 2 bases, with 10 bases between them. The CDR3 extends over 15 amino acids. CDR3 sequence: CASSYSGTGQETQYF. The CDR3 nucleotides read TGTGCCAGCAGTTACTCCGGGACGGGACAAGAGACCCAGTACTTC.

In this sample, this clonotype turned up many times. This sequence joins TRBV29-1 and TRBJ1-1, with D tentatively TRBD1 (5 bases). The CDR3 length is 11 residues. Germline values: CDR1 SQVTM, CDR2 ANQGSEA. V dropped 7 bases and J dropped 4 bases, with 10 bases sitting between them. Here the CDR3 reads CSGGGSTEAFF. DNA for the CDR3: TGCAGCGGCGGGGGTTCCACTGAAGCTTTCTTT.

The V call is TRBV9, the J call TRBJ2-1; D call uncertain. Germline CDR1 reads SGDLS; CDR2 reads YYNGEE. The germline V and J ends were trimmed by 3 bases and 6 bases, with 13 bases remaining between them. The CDR3 consists of 14 residues. CDR3 DNA sequence: TGTGCCAGCAGCGCCCACACGACCGCCAATGAGCAGTTCTTC. It codes for CASSAHTTANEQFF. The full variable domain, completed using reference TRBV9 and TRBJ2-1, is DSGVTQTPKHLITATGQRVTLRCSPRSGDLSVYWYQQSLDQGLQFLIQYYNGEERAKGNILERFSAQQFPDLHSELNLSSLELGDSALYFCASSAHTTANEQFFGPGTRLTVL.

This clonotype was seen only a few times. This rearrangement joins TRBV2 to TRBJ2-3; D uncertain. The V end was cut by 6 bases, the J end by 4 bases, with 17 bases between. Germline V lookup: CDR1 SNHLY, CDR2 FYNNEI. The CDR3 runs to 15 residues. CDR3 sequence: CASRPIDPAADTQYF. CDR3 DNA sequence: TGTGCCAGCAGACCTATAGATCCGGCTGCAGATACGCAGTATTTT.

V usage is TRBV12-3 or TRBV12-4 and J usage is TRBJ2-3, with D perhaps TRBD1 or TRBD2 (5 bases each). Trimming removed 6 bases from V and 0 bases from J, with 10 bases in between. The CDR3 contains 14 residues. The CDR3 loop reads CASRLGASTDTQYF. The CDR3 nucleotides read TGTGCCAGCAGACTAGGGGCCAGCACAGATACGCAGTATTTT.

The chain carries TRBV7-8 and TRBJ2-7, with 8 nucleotides matching TRBD2. CDR1 is SGHVS and CDR2 is FQNEAQ in the germline V gene. V lost 8 bases to trimming and J lost 2 bases; unmatched junction nucleotides: 8. The CDR3 covers 14 residues. Written as DNA, the CDR3 is TGTGCCAGCTCGTTTGGGACTAGTGCCTACGAGCAGTACTTC. The encoded protein is CASSFGTSAYEQYF.

This clonotype was detected only a few times. This rearrangement joins TRBV7-2 to TRBJ2-5, with D unresolved. Germline values: CDR1 SGHTA, CDR2 FQGNSA. The ends were cut back, 4 bases at V and 2 bases at J, with 17 bases in the middle. This CDR3 contains 16 residues. Here the CDR3 reads CASSSIFSLGQETQYF. As DNA, the CDR3 is TGTGCCAGCAGCTCAATCTTTTCTTTGGGACAAGAGACCCAGTACTTC.

This chain connects TRBV7-8 to TRBJ1-2, with D unresolved. Trimming left V 3 bases short and J 3 bases short, with 8 bases between. The germline gives CDR1 SGHVS, CDR2 FQNEAQ. This CDR3 comprises 13 residues. The CDR3 loop reads CASSLLSHYGYTF. The DNA of the CDR3 is TGTGCCAGCAGCTTGCTTTCGCACTATGGCTACACCTTC.

This clonotype was counted many times. The chain links TRBV29-1 to TRBJ2-5; D not certain. The CDR3 totals 13 residues. Trimming took 0 bases from V and 4 from J, leaving 9 bases between them. Germline assignment: CDR1 SQVTM and CDR2 ANQGSEA. As DNA, the CDR3 is TGCAGCGTTGAAGAGTTGGTCGCAGAGACCCAGTACTTC. It codes for CSVEELVAETQYF. Full variable domain (remainder filled in from reference TRBV29-1 and TRBJ2-5): SAVISQKPSRDICQRGTSLTIQCQVDSQVTMMFWYRQQPGQSLTLIATANQGSEATYESGFVIDKFPISRPNLTFSTLTVSNMSPEDSSIYLCSVEELVAETQYFGPGTRLLVL.

This clonotype has ten or more counts. The V call is TRBV6-1, the J call TRBJ1-2, with D tentatively TRBD1 (5 bases). Trimming took off 1 base at V and 5 bases at J, with 14 bases between the two ends. The CDR3 length is 15 residues. Germline CDR1 and CDR2: MNHNS and SASEGT. CDR3 DNA sequence: TGTGCCAGCAGTGAAGAGGCGACGGAGGGGTATGGCTACACCTTC. Protein product: CASSEEATEGYGYTF.